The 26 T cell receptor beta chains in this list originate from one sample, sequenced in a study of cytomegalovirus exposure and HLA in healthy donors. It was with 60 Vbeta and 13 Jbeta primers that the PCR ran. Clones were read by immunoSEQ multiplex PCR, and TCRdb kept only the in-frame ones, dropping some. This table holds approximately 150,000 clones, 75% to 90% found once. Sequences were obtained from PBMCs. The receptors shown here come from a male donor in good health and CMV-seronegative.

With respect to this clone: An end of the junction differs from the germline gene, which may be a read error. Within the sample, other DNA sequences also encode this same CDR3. The CDR3 spells CASSFRQGAYEQYF. CDR3 DNA: TGCGCCAGCAGCTTCCGACAGGGGGCCTACGAGCAGTACTTC. The gene calls are TRBV13 and TRBJ2-7; 9 nucleotides agree with TRBD1. The length of the CDR3 is 14 residues. The V gene's germline CDR1 is PRHDT and CDR2 FYEKMQ (reference sequence).

CDR3 sequence reads: CASSLSTGAYNEQFF. The CDR3 region has the DNA TGTGCCAGCAGCTTATCCACGGGGGCCTACAATGAGCAGTTCTTC. V gene TRBV7-9 combines with J gene TRBJ2-1; D might be TRBD2 (6 bases). The CDR3 covers 15 residues. Germline CDR1 and CDR2: SEHNR and FQNEAQ (reference sequence). V was shortened by 2 bases and J by 2 bases, with 10 bases between the two germline ends.

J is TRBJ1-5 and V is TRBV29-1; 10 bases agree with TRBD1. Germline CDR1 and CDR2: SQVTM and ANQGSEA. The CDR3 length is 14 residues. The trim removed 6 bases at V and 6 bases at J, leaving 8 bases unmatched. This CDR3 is CSVGDRGEAQPQHF. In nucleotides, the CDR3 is TGCAGCGTGGGGGACAGGGGTGAGGCTCAGCCCCAGCATTTT.

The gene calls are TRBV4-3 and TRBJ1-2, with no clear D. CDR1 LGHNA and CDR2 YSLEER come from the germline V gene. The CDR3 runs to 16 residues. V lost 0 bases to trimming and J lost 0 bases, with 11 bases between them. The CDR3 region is CASSQDLGSPNYGYTF. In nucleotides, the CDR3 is TGCGCCAGCAGCCAAGATCTGGGCAGTCCTAACTATGGCTACACCTTC.

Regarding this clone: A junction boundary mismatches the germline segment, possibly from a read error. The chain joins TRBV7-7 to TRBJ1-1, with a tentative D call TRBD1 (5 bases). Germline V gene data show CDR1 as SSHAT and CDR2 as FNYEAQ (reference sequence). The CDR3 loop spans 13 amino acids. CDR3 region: CASSPDTFSEAFF. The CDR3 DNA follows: TGTGCTAGCAGCCCGGACACGTTTTCTGAAGCTTTCTTT.

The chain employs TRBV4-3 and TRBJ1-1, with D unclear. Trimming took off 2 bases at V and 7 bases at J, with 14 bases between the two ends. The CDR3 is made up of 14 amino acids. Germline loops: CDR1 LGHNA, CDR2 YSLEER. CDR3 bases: TGCGCCAGCAGCCAACAAACCTTCAGAAGTGAAGCTTTCTTT. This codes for CASSQQTFRSEAFF.

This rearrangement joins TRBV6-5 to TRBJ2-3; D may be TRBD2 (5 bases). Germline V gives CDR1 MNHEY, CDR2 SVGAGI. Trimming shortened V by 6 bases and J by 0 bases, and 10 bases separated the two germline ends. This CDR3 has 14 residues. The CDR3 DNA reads TGTGCCAGCAGGGGCAGCGGAAGCACAGATACGCAGTATTTT. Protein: CASRGSGSTDTQYF.

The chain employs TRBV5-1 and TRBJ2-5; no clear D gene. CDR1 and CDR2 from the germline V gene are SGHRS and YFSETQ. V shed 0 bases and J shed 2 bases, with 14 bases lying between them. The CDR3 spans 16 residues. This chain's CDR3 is CASSLVGQAQQETQYF. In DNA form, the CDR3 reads TGCGCCAGCAGCTTGGTAGGTCAGGCCCAGCAAGAGACCCAGTACTTC.

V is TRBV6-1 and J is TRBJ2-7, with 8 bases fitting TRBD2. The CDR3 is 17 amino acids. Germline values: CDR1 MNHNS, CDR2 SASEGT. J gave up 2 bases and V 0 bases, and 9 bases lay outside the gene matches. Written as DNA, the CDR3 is TGTGCCAGCAGTGAAGCGCTTCCGGGGGGGCTAACCTACGAGCAGTACTTC. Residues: CASSEALPGGLTYEQYF.

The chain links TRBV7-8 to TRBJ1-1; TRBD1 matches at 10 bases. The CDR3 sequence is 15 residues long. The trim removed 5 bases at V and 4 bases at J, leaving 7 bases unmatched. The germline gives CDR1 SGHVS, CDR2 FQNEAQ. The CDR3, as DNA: TGTGCCAGCAGCCACCGACAGGGGGCTGTCACTGAAGCTTTCTTT. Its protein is CASSHRQGAVTEAFF.

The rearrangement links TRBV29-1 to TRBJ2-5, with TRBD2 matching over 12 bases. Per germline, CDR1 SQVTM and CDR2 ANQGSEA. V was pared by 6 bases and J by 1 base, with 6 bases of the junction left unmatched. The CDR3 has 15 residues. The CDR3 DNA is TGCAGCGTGGGATCTAGCGGGGGGGCCCAAGAGACCCAGTACTTC. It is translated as CSVGSSGGAQETQYF. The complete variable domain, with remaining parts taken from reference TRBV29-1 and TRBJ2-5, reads SAVISQKPSRDICQRGTSLTIQCQVDSQVTMMFWYRQQPGQSLTLIATANQGSEATYESGFVIDKFPISRPNLTFSTLTVSNMSPEDSSIYLCSVGSSGGAQETQYFGPGTRLLVL.

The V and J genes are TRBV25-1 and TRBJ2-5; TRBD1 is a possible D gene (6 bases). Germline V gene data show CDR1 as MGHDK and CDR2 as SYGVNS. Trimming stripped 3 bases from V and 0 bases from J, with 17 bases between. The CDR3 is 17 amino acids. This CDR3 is CASSDFGQTSNQETQYF. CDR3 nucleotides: TGTGCCAGCAGTGATTTTGGACAGACGTCTAACCAAGAGACCCAGTACTTC.

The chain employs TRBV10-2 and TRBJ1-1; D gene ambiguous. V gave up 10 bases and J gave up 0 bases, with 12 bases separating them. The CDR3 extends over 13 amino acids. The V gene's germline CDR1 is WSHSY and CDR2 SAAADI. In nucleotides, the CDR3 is TGCGCCACCAAGAAAACACTGAACACTGAAGCTTTCTTT. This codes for CATKKTLNTEAFF.

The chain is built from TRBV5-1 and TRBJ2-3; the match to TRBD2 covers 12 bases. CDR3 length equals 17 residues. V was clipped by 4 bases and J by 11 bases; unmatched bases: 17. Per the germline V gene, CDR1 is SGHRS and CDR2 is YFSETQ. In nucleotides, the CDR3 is TGCGCCAGCAGCGCTGAACCCGGACTAGCGGGGTCAGGGGGGCAGTATTTT. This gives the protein CASSAEPGLAGSGGQYF.

For the CDR3, the DNA is TGTGCCAGCAGTCCAATACCCCGGGGACAGGGCCGAAACACCATATATTTT. The encoded protein is CASSPIPRGQGRNTIYF. This sequence joins TRBV11-1 and TRBJ1-3; 9 bases map to TRBD1. After removal of 6 bases from V and 5 bases from J, the junction contained 14 bases not matched to a gene. The CDR3 loop spans 17 amino acids. The germline V gene has CDR1 SGHAT and CDR2 FQDESV (reference sequence).

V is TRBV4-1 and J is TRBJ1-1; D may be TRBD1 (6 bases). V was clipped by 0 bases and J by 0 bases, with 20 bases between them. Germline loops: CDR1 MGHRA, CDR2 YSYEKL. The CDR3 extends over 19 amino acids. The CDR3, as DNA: TGCGCCAGCAGCCAAGATTTTAGGTGGCAGGGGACCCTGAACACTGAAGCTTTCTTT. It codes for CASSQDFRWQGTLNTEAFF.

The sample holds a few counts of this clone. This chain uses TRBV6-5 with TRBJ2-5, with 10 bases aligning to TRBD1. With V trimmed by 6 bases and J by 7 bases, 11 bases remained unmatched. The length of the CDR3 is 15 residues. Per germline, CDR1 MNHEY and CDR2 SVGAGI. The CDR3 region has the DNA TGTGCCAGCAGCTCAGACAGGGGGCCCCCTTGGACCCAGTACTTC. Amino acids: CASSSDRGPPWTQYF.

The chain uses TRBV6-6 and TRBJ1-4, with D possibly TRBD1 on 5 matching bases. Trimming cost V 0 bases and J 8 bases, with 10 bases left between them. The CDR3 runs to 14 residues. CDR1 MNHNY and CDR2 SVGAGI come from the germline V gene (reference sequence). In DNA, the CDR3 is TGTGCCAGCAGTTACTCCAGACAGAACGAAAAACTGTTTTTT. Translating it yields CASSYSRQNEKLFF.

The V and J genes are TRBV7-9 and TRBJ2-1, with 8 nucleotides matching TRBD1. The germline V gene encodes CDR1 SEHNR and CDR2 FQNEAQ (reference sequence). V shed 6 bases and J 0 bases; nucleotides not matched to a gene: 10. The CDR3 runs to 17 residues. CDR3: CASSRDRPTSSYNEQFF. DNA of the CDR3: TGTGCCAGCAGTAGGGACAGGCCGACTAGCTCCTACAATGAGCAGTTCTTC.

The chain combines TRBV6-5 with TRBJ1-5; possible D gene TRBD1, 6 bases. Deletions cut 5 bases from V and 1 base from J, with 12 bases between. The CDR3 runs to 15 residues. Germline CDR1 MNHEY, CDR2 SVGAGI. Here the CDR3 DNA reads TGTGCCAGCAGTCCCCTCACAGGGAGCAATCAGCCCCAGCATTTT. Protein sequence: CASSPLTGSNQPQHF.

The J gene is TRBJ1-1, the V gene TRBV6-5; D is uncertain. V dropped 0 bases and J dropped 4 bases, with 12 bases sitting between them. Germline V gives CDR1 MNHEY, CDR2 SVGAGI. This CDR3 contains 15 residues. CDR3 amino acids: CASSYSRRLLTEAFF. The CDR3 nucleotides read TGTGCCAGCAGTTACTCGAGGCGCCTTCTCACTGAAGCTTTCTTT.

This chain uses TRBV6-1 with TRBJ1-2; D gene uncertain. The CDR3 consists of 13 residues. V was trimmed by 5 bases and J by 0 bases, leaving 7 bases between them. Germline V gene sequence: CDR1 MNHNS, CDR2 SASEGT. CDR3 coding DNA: TGTGCCAGCAGTCTTATAGCTAACTATGGCTACACCTTC. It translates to CASSLIANYGYTF.

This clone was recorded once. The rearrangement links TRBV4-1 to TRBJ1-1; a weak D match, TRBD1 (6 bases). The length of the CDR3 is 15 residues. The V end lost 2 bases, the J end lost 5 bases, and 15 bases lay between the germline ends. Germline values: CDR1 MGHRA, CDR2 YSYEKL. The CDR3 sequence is CASSQTGTRRTEAFF. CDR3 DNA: TGCGCCAGCAGCCAAACCGGGACACGTAGGACTGAAGCTTTCTTT.

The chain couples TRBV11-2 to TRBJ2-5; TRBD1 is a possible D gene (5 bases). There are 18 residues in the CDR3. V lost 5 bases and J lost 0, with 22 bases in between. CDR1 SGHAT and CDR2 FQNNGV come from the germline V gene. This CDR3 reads CASSKRTLGVKYQETQYF. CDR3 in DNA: TGTGCCAGCAGCAAAAGGACCTTAGGGGTAAAATACCAAGAGACCCAGTACTTC.

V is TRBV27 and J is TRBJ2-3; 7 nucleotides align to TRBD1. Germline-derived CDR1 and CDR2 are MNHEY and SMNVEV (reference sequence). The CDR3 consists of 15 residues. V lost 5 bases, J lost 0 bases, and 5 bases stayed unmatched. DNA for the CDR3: TGTGCCAGCAGTCACGGACAGGCTAGCACAGATACGCAGTATTTT. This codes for CASSHGQASTDTQYF.

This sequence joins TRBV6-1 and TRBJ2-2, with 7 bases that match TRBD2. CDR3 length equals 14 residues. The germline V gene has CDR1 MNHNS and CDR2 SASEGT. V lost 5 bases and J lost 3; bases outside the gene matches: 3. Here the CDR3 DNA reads TGTGCCAGCAGTAGCGGGGACTACACCGGGGAGCTGTTTTTT. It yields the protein CASSSGDYTGELFF.